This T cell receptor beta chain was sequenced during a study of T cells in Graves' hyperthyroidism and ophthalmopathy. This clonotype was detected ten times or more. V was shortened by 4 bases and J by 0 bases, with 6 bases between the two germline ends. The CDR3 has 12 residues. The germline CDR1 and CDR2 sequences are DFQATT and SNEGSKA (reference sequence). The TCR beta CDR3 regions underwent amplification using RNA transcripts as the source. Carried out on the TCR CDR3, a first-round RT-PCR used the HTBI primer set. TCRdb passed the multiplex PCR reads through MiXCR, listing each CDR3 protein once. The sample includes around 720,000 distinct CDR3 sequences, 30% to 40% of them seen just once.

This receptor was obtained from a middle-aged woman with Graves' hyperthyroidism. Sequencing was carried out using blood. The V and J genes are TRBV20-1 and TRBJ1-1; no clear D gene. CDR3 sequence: CSATGMNTEAFF. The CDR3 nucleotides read TGCAGTGCTACGGGAATGAACACTGAAGCTTTCTTT.